Presented here are 23 T cell receptor beta chains from one specimen sequenced in a study of beta chain features in type 1 diabetes. Whole-study results and caveats: Within each of all four CD4+ subsets, Type 1 diabetes patients had TCRB CDR3s that were moderately but significantly shorter.

All of the isolated RNA was reverse transcribed, so expressed TCRB transcripts were sequenced. Only in-frame clones appear in the TCRdb table, and some are missing; sequencing was by immunoSEQ multiplex PCR. The sample shows about 250,000 clones, roughly 10% of them seen only once. No cognate antigen is known for these TCRs. Sequencing used naive CD4+ T cells from blood. All receptors derive from a man aged 25 to 40 with type 1 diabetes.

The table lists this clone with a few counts. The chain combines TRBV25-1 with TRBJ2-5, with TRBD1 identical over 9 bases. Germline V gene data show CDR1 as MGHDK and CDR2 as SYGVNS. V shed 2 bases, J shed 5 bases, and the junction held 9 bases outside the gene matches. This CDR3 has 16 amino acids. The CDR3 reads CASSETGQGKRETQYF. The CDR3 coding sequence is TGTGCCAGCAGTGAAACAGGACAGGGGAAGCGGGAGACCCAGTACTTC.

This clone has a handful of counts. V is TRBV2 and J is TRBJ1-3; 7 bases are a match to TRBD1. CDR1 is SNHLY, CDR2 FYNNEI, per germline. The CDR3 covers 13 residues. V was pared by 6 bases and J by 8 bases, with 7 bases of the junction left unmatched. The CDR3, as DNA: TGTGCCAGCAGGGGCAGGGGGTCGGACACCATATATTTT. Translation: CASRGRGSDTIYF.

This clone was detected only a few times. The rearrangement uses TRBV5-1 and TRBJ2-2; D may be TRBD2 (6 bases). The CDR3 has 17 residues. The V gene lost 1 base and the J gene lost 0 bases, with 13 bases spanning the gap. Germline assignment: CDR1 SGHRS and CDR2 YFSETQ. As DNA, the CDR3 is TGCGCCAGCAGCTTGCGCGCTAGCGCCCCGAACACCGGGGAGCTGTTTTTT. Translated, it gives CASSLRASAPNTGELFF.

This sequence joins TRBV6-5 and TRBJ1-2, with D perhaps TRBD1 (5 bases). V shed 0 bases and J shed 5 bases, with 13 bases lying between them. The V gene's germline CDR1 is MNHEY and CDR2 SVGAGI. The CDR3 has 15 amino acids. The CDR3 sequence is CASSYSKFGGYGYTF. CDR3 nucleotide sequence: TGTGCCAGCAGTTACTCGAAGTTTGGGGGGTATGGCTACACCTTC.

The chain joins TRBV4-3 to TRBJ1-5; D remains ambiguous. CDR3 length: 16 amino acids. Germline V gene sequence: CDR1 LGHNA, CDR2 YSLEER. Deletions cut 0 bases from V and 5 bases from J, with 14 bases between. DNA of the CDR3: TGCGCCAGCAGCCAAGATTTATCCAGGTGGGATCAGCCCCAGCATTTT. Amino acids: CASSQDLSRWDQPQHF.

The rearrangement uses TRBV7-9 and TRBJ1-1; D is possibly TRBD1 (5 bases). The CDR3 sequence is 11 residues long. Per the germline V gene, CDR1 is SEHNR and CDR2 is FQNEAQ (reference sequence). V gave up 7 bases and J gave up 6 bases, with 9 bases separating them. Written as DNA, the CDR3 is TGTGCCAGCACCTTGACAGCTGAAGCTTTCTTT. It codes for CASTLTAEAFF.

In this sample, this clone turned up a few times. The rearrangement uses TRBV5-1 and TRBJ2-5; D is possibly TRBD2 (6 bases). Germline CDR1 SGHRS, CDR2 YFSETQ. V was shortened by 0 bases and J by 1 base, with 7 bases between the two germline ends. CDR3 length: 14 amino acids. The CDR3 coding sequence is TGCGCCAGCAGCTTGGTCGGGAGCCAAGAGACCCAGTACTTC. This codes for CASSLVGSQETQYF. Using reference TRBV5-1 and TRBJ2-5 for the parts outside the CDR3, the full variable domain is KAGVTQTPRYLIKTRGQQVTLSCSPISGHRSVSWYQQTPGQGLQFLFEYFSETQRNKGNFPGRFSGRQFSNSRSEMNVSTLELGDSALYLCASSLVGSQETQYFGPGTRLLVL.

This clone was seen a handful of times. The V gene is TRBV5-4, the J gene TRBJ2-3, with D possibly TRBD2 on 6 matching bases. The CDR3 has 15 amino acids. Trimming left V 3 bases short and J 7 bases short, with 18 bases between. From germline, CDR1 is SGHNT and CDR2 YYREEE (reference sequence). This CDR3 is CASSSPGTLLNTQYF. CDR3 coding DNA: TGTGCCAGCAGCTCCCCCGGGACTCTCCTCAATACGCAGTATTTT.

The chain employs TRBV25-1 and TRBJ1-2, with TRBD1 matching 8 bases. After removal of 4 bases from V and 8 bases from J, the junction contained 0 bases not matched to a gene. Germline CDR1 MGHDK, CDR2 SYGVNS. The CDR3 has 11 residues. The CDR3 sequence: CASSAGGGYTF. DNA for the CDR3: TGTGCCAGCAGTGCAGGGGGCGGCTACACCTTC.

The V and J genes are TRBV5-1 and TRBJ1-6; 7 bases line up with TRBD1. CDR1 and CDR2 (germline): SGHRS, YFSETQ. The length of the CDR3 is 18 residues. V lost 0 bases to trimming and J lost 0 bases; unmatched junction nucleotides: 6. The CDR3 protein is CASSLEGGGSSYNSPLHF. Here the CDR3 DNA reads TGCGCCAGCAGCTTGGAAGGAGGGGGCAGCTCCTATAATTCACCCCTCCACTTT.

The CDR3: CASSLGALGLKTQYF. The CDR3 coding sequence is TGTGCCAGCAGCTTGGGGGCGTTGGGACTGAAGACCCAGTACTTC. J is TRBJ2-5 and V is TRBV5-6; D possibly corresponds to TRBD2 (6 bases). The germline CDR1 and CDR2 sequences are SGHDT and YYEEEE. CDR3 size: 15 residues. With 0 bases removed from V and 6 bases from J, the gap between germline ends came to 15 bases.

This clone was seen only a few times. Written as DNA, the CDR3 is TGTGCCAGCAGCTTGGGACTAGCGGGGGTGGATGAGCAGTTCTTC. It specifies CASSLGLAGVDEQFF. The chain has TRBV7-9 and TRBJ2-1, with 14 nucleotides matching TRBD2. The germline V gene has CDR1 SEHNR and CDR2 FQNEAQ (reference sequence). This CDR3 contains 15 residues. Trimming at V came to 3 bases and at J to 8 bases, leaving 3 bases not matched to a gene.

V is TRBV2 and J is TRBJ1-6; D is uncertain. There are 13 residues in the CDR3. Germline lookup yields CDR1 SNHLY and CDR2 FYNNEI. V lost 4 bases and J lost 11, with 12 bases in between. DNA for the CDR3: TGTGCCAGCAGTGGTCAAGCCGGGACACCCCTCCACTTT. The encoded protein is CASSGQAGTPLHF.

The chain uses TRBV7-3 and TRBJ1-1; D remains unclear. Trimming left V 1 base short and J 2 bases short, with 11 bases between. CDR1 and CDR2 from the germline V gene are SGHTA and FQGTGA. CDR3 length: 15 amino acids. The DNA of the CDR3 is TGTGCCAGCAGCTTAAGTACGGGGTTAAACACTGAAGCTTTCTTT. This encodes CASSLSTGLNTEAFF.

This chain uses TRBV9 with TRBJ2-2, with 8 bases identical to TRBD2. CDR1 is SGDLS and CDR2 is YYNGEE in the germline V gene. Trimming took 1 base from V and 5 from J; bases not matched to a gene: 10. This CDR3 contains 17 residues. CDR3 sequence reads: CASSVTISGGGTGELFF. The CDR3 region has the DNA TGTGCCAGCAGCGTAACGATAAGCGGGGGAGGAACCGGGGAGCTGTTTTTT.

This clone was recorded a few times. The rearrangement joins TRBV9 to TRBJ1-2; 7 bases line up with TRBD1. This CDR3 is built from 14 residues. With 3 bases clipped from V and 8 bases from J, the junction kept 10 bases outside the gene matches. Germline CDR1 is SGDLS and CDR2 is YYNGEE. CDR3 region: CASSASLGQRGYTF. CDR3 nucleotides: TGTGCCAGCAGCGCGTCCTTGGGACAGCGGGGCTACACCTTC.

The CDR3 here is CASSLAGANTEAFF. The CDR3 DNA reads as TGCGCCAGCAGCTTGGCAGGGGCGAACACTGAAGCTTTCTTT. This rearrangement joins TRBV5-1 to TRBJ1-1; weak D call: TRBD1 (6 bases). This CDR3 contains 14 residues. Trimming took off 0 bases at V and 1 base at J, with 7 bases between the two ends. In germline, CDR1 is SGHRS, CDR2 YFSETQ.

This clone was seen a handful of times. J is TRBJ1-5 and V is TRBV6-6; D perhaps matches TRBD1 (6 bases). V shed 5 bases and J shed 7 bases, with 12 bases lying between them. The CDR3 has 13 residues. Germline CDR1 is MNHNY and CDR2 is SVGAGI (reference sequence). The CDR3 loop reads CASSRQVDQPQHF. As DNA, the CDR3 is TGTGCCAGCAGTCGACAGGTCGACCAGCCCCAGCATTTT.

This clone was detected a few times. CDR3 sequence (DNA): TGTGCCAGCAGCGCGACTAGCGGGGGGGCTTGGGAGACCCAGTACTTC. It yields the protein CASSATSGGAWETQYF. This sequence joins TRBV9 and TRBJ2-5, with TRBD2 matching over 14 bases. The V gene's germline CDR1 is SGDLS and CDR2 YYNGEE. The J segment lost 5 bases and the V segment lost 3 bases, leaving 6 bases of the junction unmatched. The CDR3 length is 16 residues.

The sample holds a few counts of this clone. The same CDR3 also results from other DNA sequences found in this sample. J is TRBJ2-5 and V is TRBV18; 8 bases fit TRBD1. Germline V CDR1 and CDR2: KGHSH, LQKENI. This CDR3 comprises 14 residues. V was pared by 6 bases and J by 1 base, with 4 bases of the junction left unmatched. This chain's CDR3 is CASSPGQGQETQYF. Written as DNA, the CDR3 is TGTGCCAGCTCCCCCGGACAGGGCCAAGAGACCCAGTACTTC.

This clone was counted between two and nine times. V gene TRBV28 combines with J gene TRBJ2-4; D uncertain. CDR3 size: 14 residues. Trimming stripped 7 bases from V and 0 bases from J, with 10 bases between. From germline, CDR1 is MDHEN and CDR2 SYDVKM. CDR3 DNA: TGTGCCAGCAATCCGTCTATAGCCAAAAACATTCAGTACTTC. It encodes CASNPSIAKNIQYF. Using reference TRBV28 and TRBJ2-4 for the parts outside the CDR3, the full variable domain is DVKVTQSSRYLVKRTGEKVFLECVQDMDHENMFWYRQDPGLGLRLIYFSYDVKMKEKGDIPEGYSVSREKKERFSLILESASTNQTSMYLCASNPSIAKNIQYFGAGTRLSVL.

The chain recombines TRBV7-2 with TRBJ2-1; 9 bases fit TRBD2. The CDR3 loop spans 16 amino acids. Germline values: CDR1 SGHTA, CDR2 FQGNSA. Trimming at V came to 3 bases and at J to 0 bases, leaving 3 bases not matched to a gene. The DNA of the CDR3 is TGTGCCAGCAGCTTGTGGCGGGGGGGCTCCTACAATGAGCAGTTCTTC. It specifies CASSLWRGGSYNEQFF. Variable domain in full (rest from reference TRBV7-2 and TRBJ2-1): GAGVSQSPSNKVTEKGKDVELRCDPISGHTALYWYRQSLGQGLEFLIYFQGNSAPDKSGLPSDRFSAERTGGSVSTLTIQRTQQEDSAVYLCASSLWRGGSYNEQFFGPGTRLTVL.

The rearrangement links TRBV7-9 to TRBJ2-2, with D uncertain. CDR1 and CDR2 from the germline V gene are SEHNR and FQNEAQ (reference sequence). The CDR3 has 15 amino acids. Trimming left V 1 base short and J 2 bases short, with 8 bases between. Here the CDR3 reads CASSLGQINTGELFF. The CDR3 region has the DNA TGTGCCAGCAGCTTAGGCCAGATTAACACCGGGGAGCTGTTTTTT.